This entry features one T cell receptor beta chain sequence. Its antigen is as yet unknown. The entry originates in a study of cytomegalovirus exposure and HLA in healthy donors. All donors participated as healthy donors of bone marrow. A multiplex PCR was run with 60 Vbeta primers and 13 Jbeta primers. Produced via immunoSEQ multiplex PCR; TCRdb's table is partial and in-frame only. Counted here are almost 200,000 clones, roughly 78% occurring once; the ten biggest clones make up 3.5% to 5%. Germline CDR1 and CDR2: SGHDT and YYEEEE. With 0 bases removed from V and 2 bases from J, the gap between germline ends came to 13 bases. This CDR3 is built from 16 residues. Study-wide results and caveats: According to a later analysis, most TCR beta chains associated with CMV appeared HLA-restricted.

This chain links TRBV5-6 with TRBJ2-3; D is unclear. The sequence was obtained from a woman in her 30s in good health and CMV-seropositive. The material sequenced was PBMCs. The CDR3 sequence: CASSLDSPYHTDTQYF. CDR3 sequence (DNA): TGTGCCAGCAGCTTGGACAGCCCCTACCACACAGATACGCAGTATTTT.